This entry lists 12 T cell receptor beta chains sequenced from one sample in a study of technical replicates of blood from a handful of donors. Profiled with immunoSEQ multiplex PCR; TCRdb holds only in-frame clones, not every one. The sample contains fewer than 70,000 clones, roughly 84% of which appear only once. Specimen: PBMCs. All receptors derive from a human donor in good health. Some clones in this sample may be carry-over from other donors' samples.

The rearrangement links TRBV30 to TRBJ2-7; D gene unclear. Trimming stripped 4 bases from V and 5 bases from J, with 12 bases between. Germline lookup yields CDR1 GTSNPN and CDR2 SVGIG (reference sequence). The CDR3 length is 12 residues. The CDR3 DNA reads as TGTGCCTGGACAGAACTGAGCGACGAGCAGTACTTC. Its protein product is CAWTELSDEQYF.

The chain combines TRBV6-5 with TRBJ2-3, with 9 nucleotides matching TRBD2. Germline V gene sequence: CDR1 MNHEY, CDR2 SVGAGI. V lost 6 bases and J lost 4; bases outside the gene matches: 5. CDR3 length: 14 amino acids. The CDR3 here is CASRPGTSPDTQYF. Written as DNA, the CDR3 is TGTGCCAGCAGACCCGGGACTAGCCCAGATACGCAGTATTTT.

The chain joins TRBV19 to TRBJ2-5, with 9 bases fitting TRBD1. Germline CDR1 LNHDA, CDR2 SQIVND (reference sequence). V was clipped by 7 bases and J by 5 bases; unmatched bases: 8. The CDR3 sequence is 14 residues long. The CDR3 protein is CASIGTGPGETQYF. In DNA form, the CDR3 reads TGTGCCAGTATCGGGACAGGGCCTGGCGAGACCCAGTACTTC.

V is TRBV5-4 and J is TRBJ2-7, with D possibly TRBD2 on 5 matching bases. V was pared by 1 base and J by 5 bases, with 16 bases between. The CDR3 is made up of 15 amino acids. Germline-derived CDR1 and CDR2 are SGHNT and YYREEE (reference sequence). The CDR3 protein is CASSLRSQRIHEQYF. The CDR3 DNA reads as TGTGCCAGCAGCTTGAGGAGTCAGCGGATCCACGAGCAGTACTTC. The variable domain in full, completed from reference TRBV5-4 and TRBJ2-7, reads ETGVTQSPTHLIKTRGQQVTLRCSSQSGHNTVSWYQQALGQGPQFIFQYYREEENGRGNFPPRFSGLQFPNYSSELNVNALELDDSALYLCASSLRSQRIHEQYFGPGTRLTVT.

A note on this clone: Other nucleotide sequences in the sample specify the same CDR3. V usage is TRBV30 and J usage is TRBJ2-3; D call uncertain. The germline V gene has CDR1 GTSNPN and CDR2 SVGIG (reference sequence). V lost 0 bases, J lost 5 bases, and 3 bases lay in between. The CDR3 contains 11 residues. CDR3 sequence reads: CAWSVRDTQYF. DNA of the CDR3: TGTGCCTGGAGTGTCAGAGATACGCAGTATTTT.

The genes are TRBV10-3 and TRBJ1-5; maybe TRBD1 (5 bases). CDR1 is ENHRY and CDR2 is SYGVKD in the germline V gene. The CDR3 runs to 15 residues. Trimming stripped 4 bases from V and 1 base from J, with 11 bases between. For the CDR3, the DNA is TGTGCCATCAGTGTGGGGCAGGAAAGCAATCAGCCCCAGCATTTT. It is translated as CAISVGQESNQPQHF.

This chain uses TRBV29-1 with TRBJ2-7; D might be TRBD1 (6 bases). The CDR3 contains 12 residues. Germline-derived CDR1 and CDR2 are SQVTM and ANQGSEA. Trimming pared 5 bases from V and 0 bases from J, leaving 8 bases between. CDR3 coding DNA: TGCAGCGTTTCAGGGGACTCCTACGAGCAGTACTTC. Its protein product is CSVSGDSYEQYF.

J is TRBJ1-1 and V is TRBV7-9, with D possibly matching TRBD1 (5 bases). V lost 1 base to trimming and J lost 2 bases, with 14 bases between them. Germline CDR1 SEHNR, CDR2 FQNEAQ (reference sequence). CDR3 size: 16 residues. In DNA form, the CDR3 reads TGTGCCAGCAGCTTAGGGAATCCGGGACTTAACACTGAAGCTTTCTTT. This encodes CASSLGNPGLNTEAFF.

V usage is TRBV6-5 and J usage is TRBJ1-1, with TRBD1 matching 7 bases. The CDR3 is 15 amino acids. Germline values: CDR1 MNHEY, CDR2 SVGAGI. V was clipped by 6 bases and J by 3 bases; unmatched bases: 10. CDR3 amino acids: CASSYVDRRDTEAFF. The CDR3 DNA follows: TGTGCCAGCAGCTACGTGGACAGGAGGGACACTGAAGCTTTCTTT.

In DNA form, the CDR3 reads TGTGCCAGCAGCTTGGAGCCGGGGACCTACGAGCAGTACTTC. Translated, it gives CASSLEPGTYEQYF. The chain links TRBV5-4 to TRBJ2-7; maybe TRBD2 (5 bases). Trimming cost V 0 bases and J 2 bases, with 9 bases left between them. The CDR3 loop spans 14 amino acids. The germline CDR1 and CDR2 sequences are SGHNT and YYREEE (reference sequence). The entire variable domain, with the rest obtained from reference TRBV5-4 and TRBJ2-7, is as follows: ETGVTQSPTHLIKTRGQQVTLRCSSQSGHNTVSWYQQALGQGPQFIFQYYREEENGRGNFPPRFSGLQFPNYSSELNVNALELDDSALYLCASSLEPGTYEQYFGPGTRLTVT.

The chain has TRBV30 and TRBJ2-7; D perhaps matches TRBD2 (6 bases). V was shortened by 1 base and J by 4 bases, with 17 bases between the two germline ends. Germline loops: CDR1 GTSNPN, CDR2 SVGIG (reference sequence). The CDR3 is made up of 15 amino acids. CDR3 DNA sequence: TGTGCCTGGAGTGGCGGGGACCTAAGTGCGTACGAGCAGTACTTC. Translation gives CAWSGGDLSAYEQYF.

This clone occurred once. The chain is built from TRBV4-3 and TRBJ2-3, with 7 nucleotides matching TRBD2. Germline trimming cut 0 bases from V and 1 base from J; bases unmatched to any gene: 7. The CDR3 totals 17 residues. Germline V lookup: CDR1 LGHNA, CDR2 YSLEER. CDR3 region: CASSQDLRAGGTDTQYF. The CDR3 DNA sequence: TGCGCCAGCAGCCAAGATCTTCGGGCGGGGGGCACAGATACGCAGTATTTT.